This T cell receptor beta chain was documented in a study of Ad26.COV2.S vaccination and SARS-CoV-2 variants. Points from the study as a whole: It was reported that spike-specific CD8+ and CD4+ T cell responses were substantially broad after vaccination.

Remarks on this clone: Its antigen is unknown.

As for treatment: roughly 18 received Ad26.COV2.S at low or high dose, single or two shots; 5 received placebo; per-sample allocation not given. Specimen acquisition occurred on day 63 following the initial vaccine or placebo injection. V gave up 2 bases and J gave up 0 bases, with 10 bases separating them. CDR1 is SGHVS and CDR2 is FQNEAQ in the germline V gene. The CDR3 covers 15 residues. Repertoires were generated with immunoSEQ multiplex PCR, while TCRdb's copy carries only in-frame clones and drops some. The sample shows some 320,000 clones, around 85% of them seen only once. The J gene is TRBJ1-2, the V gene TRBV7-8; D is ambiguous. This sequence was found in a person aged 18-65 years who received the Ad26.COV2.S COVID-19 vaccine or a placebo. Sequencing was performed on peripheral blood, taken in a trial of Ad26.COV2.S vaccine versus placebo. The CDR3 reads CASSLTVGSNYGYTF. CDR3 in DNA: TGTGCCAGCAGCTTAACCGTTGGTTCTAACTATGGCTACACCTTC.